This T cell receptor beta chain was captured in a study of beta chain features in type 1 diabetes. The sequenced template was cDNA made from the entire isolated RNA. Sequencing of naive, central memory and regulatory T cell samples gave an average of around 4 million reads. Assay: immunoSEQ multiplex PCR; the TCRdb copy retains only in-frame clones and omits some. The data contain under 150,000 clones, about 7.1% of them seen just once; the ten biggest clones take up roughly 1.5%. Cell sorting via CD45RO/CCR7/CD25/CD127/CD95/CD27 was performed to obtain CD4+ naive, central memory, regulatory and stem cell-like memory cells. With 2 bases removed from V and 15 bases from J, the gap between germline ends came to 17 bases. The CDR3 covers 13 residues. Germline loops: CDR1 KGHSH, CDR2 LQKENI. Regarding the study as a whole: The naive, central memory and Treg TCRB repertoires looked more alike in patients than they did in healthy donors.

This clone has a handful of counts. Its target is not known. Sequencing was carried out using central memory CD4+ T cells from blood. The V and J genes are TRBV18 and TRBJ2-1; possibly TRBD2 for D (5 bases). The sequence came from a woman aged 25 to 39 in good health. CDR3 protein: CASSPGQDLWPFF. The CDR3 nucleotides are TGTGCCAGCTCACCAGGTCAGGACTTATGGCCGTTCTTC.